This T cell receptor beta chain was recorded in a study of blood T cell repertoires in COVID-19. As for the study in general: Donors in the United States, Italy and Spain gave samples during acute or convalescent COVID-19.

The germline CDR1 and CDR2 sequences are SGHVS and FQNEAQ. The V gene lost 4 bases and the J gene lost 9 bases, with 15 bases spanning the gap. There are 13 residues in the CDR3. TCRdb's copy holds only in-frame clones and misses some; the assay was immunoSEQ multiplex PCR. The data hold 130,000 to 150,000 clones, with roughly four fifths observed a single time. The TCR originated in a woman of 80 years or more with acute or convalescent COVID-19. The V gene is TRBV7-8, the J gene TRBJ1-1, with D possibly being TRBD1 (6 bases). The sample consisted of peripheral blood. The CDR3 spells CASSWGRDLQAFF. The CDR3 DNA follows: TGTGCCAGCAGCTGGGGGCGTGATTTACAAGCTTTCTTT. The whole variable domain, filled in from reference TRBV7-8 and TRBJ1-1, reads GAGVSQSPRYKVAKRGQDVALRCDPISGHVSLFWYQQALGQGPEFLTYFQNEAQLDKSGLPSDRFFAERPEGSVSTLKIQRTQQEDSAVYLCASSWGRDLQAFFGQGTRLTVV.